Shown below are 12 T cell receptor beta chains from a single sample sequenced in a study of blood T cell repertoires in COVID-19. Sequencing used immunoSEQ multiplex PCR; TCRdb keeps in-frame clones, though not all of them. Here the sample spans 130,000 to 150,000 clones, roughly 84% being singletons. Material: PBMCs or T cells enriched from blood (not recorded which). These receptors were taken from a woman aged 45 to 65 who had been exposed to COVID-19.

The rearrangement links TRBV12-5 to TRBJ1-5; D is possibly TRBD1 (5 bases). Trimming took off 5 bases at V and 5 bases at J, with 16 bases between the two ends. In germline, CDR1 is LGHNT, CDR2 FRNRAP. The CDR3 runs to 15 residues. The CDR3 DNA sequence: TGTGCTAGTGGTACCGAGGGACTCATGGATCAGCCCCAGCATTTT. Its protein is CASGTEGLMDQPQHF.

V gene TRBV11-2 combines with J gene TRBJ2-1; tentative D call: TRBD2 (6 bases). From germline, CDR1 is SGHAT and CDR2 FQNNGV. Trimming cost V 3 bases and J 7 bases, with 13 bases left between them. The CDR3 runs 14 residues. CDR3 loop: CASSLGWRENEQFF. The CDR3 DNA is TGTGCCAGCAGCTTGGGATGGAGGGAGAATGAGCAGTTCTTC.

V is TRBV5-4 and J is TRBJ1-2; the D gene is possibly TRBD1 (5 bases). The CDR3 runs to 12 residues. Germline CDR1 reads SGHNT; CDR2 reads YYREEE (reference sequence). Trimming shortened V by 3 bases and J by 6 bases, and 9 bases separated the two germline ends. This CDR3 is CASSSGGHGYTF. CDR3 nucleotides: TGTGCCAGCAGCTCGGGGGGACATGGCTACACCTTC.

The rearrangement links TRBV7-2 to TRBJ1-3; 8 bases match TRBD1. V was pared by 1 base and J by 7 bases, with 3 bases of the junction left unmatched. Per germline, CDR1 SGHTA and CDR2 FQGNSA. The CDR3 loop spans 14 amino acids. CDR3 protein: CASSLGGQGNTIYF. In DNA, the CDR3 is TGTGCCAGCAGCTTAGGTGGACAGGGTAACACCATATATTTT.

Worth noting for this clone: The junction shows a germline mismatch at one end, possibly a read error. The rearrangement joins TRBV27 to TRBJ1-1, with a possible D match to TRBD1 (5 bases). Germline CDR1 and CDR2: MNHEY and SMNVEV (reference sequence). The CDR3 has 13 amino acids. CDR3 bases: TGTGCCAGCAGTTTAATCGCAGGGACTGGAGCTTTCTTT. Translated, it gives CASSLIAGTGAFF.

This chain connects TRBV18 to TRBJ2-2; TRBD2 agrees at 8 bases. Germline-derived CDR1 and CDR2 are KGHSH and LQKENI. V lost 3 bases to trimming and J lost 8 bases; unmatched junction nucleotides: 8. The CDR3 loop spans 15 amino acids. The CDR3 spells CASSPQGLAGGELFF. CDR3 nucleotides: TGTGCCAGCTCACCTCAAGGACTAGCCGGAGGGGAGCTGTTTTTT.

V gene TRBV6-5 combines with J gene TRBJ1-4; D unclear. The germline V gene encodes CDR1 MNHEY and CDR2 SVGAGI. The CDR3 covers 13 residues. The V and J ends lost 7 bases and 7 bases respectively, with 13 bases between them. The CDR3 nucleotides read TGTGCCAGCACCGGACTACCGGGTGAAAAACTGTTTTTT. Translation gives CASTGLPGEKLFF.

This rearrangement joins TRBV4-2 to TRBJ2-1, with a possible D match to TRBD2 (5 bases). The germline V gene has CDR1 LGHNA and CDR2 YNFKEQ. V gave up 4 bases and J gave up 7 bases, with 14 bases separating them. The CDR3 contains 14 residues. CDR3 bases: TGTGCCAGCAGCCCCCGCCTAGCTGGGAATGAGCAGTTCTTC. Encoded protein: CASSPRLAGNEQFF.

V usage is TRBV11-2 and J usage is TRBJ2-3; 13 positions match TRBD2. The CDR3 runs 16 residues. Germline V gene sequence: CDR1 SGHAT, CDR2 FQNNGV. J was trimmed by 5 bases and V by 3 bases; bases with no gene match: 5. The CDR3, as DNA: TGTGCCAGCAGCTTCGGACTAGCGGGAGTCGTAGATACGCAGTATTTT. Residues: CASSFGLAGVVDTQYF.

This rearrangement joins TRBV7-2 to TRBJ2-2; D unresolved. The V end was cut by 2 bases, the J end by 6 bases, with 10 bases between. The CDR3 has 14 residues. Germline loops: CDR1 SGHTA, CDR2 FQGNSA. The CDR3 DNA follows: TGTGCCAGCAGCTTATCGGTGGGCTCCGGGGAGCTGTTTTTT. Amino acids: CASSLSVGSGELFF.

This clone has a single count. This chain joins TRBV25-1 and TRBJ1-1; D uncertain. The CDR3 totals 13 residues. Trimming shortened V by 4 bases and J by 5 bases, and 11 bases separated the two germline ends. Germline assignment: CDR1 MGHDK and CDR2 SYGVNS. Here the CDR3 DNA reads TGTGCCAGCAGTGGTGTCGGGATTACTGAAGCTTTCTTT. Residues: CASSGVGITEAFF. Full variable domain (rest looked up from reference TRBV25-1 and TRBJ1-1): EADIYQTPRYLVIGTGKKITLECSQTMGHDKMYWYQQDPGMELHLIHYSYGVNSTEKGDLSSESTVSRIRTEHFPLTLESARPSHTSQYLCASSGVGITEAFFGQGTRLTVV.

Concerning this clone itself: A junction end diverges from the germline sequence, so it may reflect a read error. CDR3 amino acids: CVSSQDGTGGSGYTF. CDR3 nucleotides: TGTGTCAGCAGCCAAGATGGGACAGGGGGCTCGGGCTACACCTTC. The V and J genes are TRBV3-1 (or the pseudogene TRBV3-2) and TRBJ1-2, with TRBD1 matching over 12 bases. CDR1 is LGHDT and CDR2 is YNNKEL in the germline V gene (reference sequence). There are 15 residues in the CDR3.